This T cell receptor beta chain was sequenced for a study of T cells after posttransplantation cyclophosphamide. A marrow graft followed busulfan-fludarabine conditioning, with cyclophosphamide on days +3 and +4. This CDR3 region has 12 residues. The germline CDR1 and CDR2 sequences are LNHDA and SQIVND (reference sequence). The V and J ends lost 6 bases and 8 bases respectively, with 13 bases between them. Only in-frame clones appear in the TCRdb table, and some are missing; sequencing was by immunoSEQ multiplex PCR. Of about 7,600 clones in the sample, roughly 80% were seen once. J is TRBJ1-1 and V is TRBV19; D gene uncertain. This sample comprised CD4+ T cells sorted from blood, obtained approximately 1,200 days after allogeneic stem cell transplant with posttransplant cyclophosphamide. The TCR originated in a female patient aged 40-50 years who received an allogeneic stem cell transplant from a related donor, was CMV-positive, and had no GVHD. Some T cells may be provided by the graft donor. CDR3 loop: CASSQRTGEAFF. DNA of the CDR3: TGTGCCAGTAGCCAAAGAACCGGGGAAGCTTTCTTT. Combining the CDR3 with reference TRBV19 and TRBJ1-1 gives the whole variable domain DGGITQSPKYLFRKEGQNVTLSCEQNLNHDAMYWYRQDPGQGLRLIYYSQIVNDFQKGDIAEGYSVSREKKESFPLTVTSAQKNPTAFYLCASSQRTGEAFFGQGTRLTVV.